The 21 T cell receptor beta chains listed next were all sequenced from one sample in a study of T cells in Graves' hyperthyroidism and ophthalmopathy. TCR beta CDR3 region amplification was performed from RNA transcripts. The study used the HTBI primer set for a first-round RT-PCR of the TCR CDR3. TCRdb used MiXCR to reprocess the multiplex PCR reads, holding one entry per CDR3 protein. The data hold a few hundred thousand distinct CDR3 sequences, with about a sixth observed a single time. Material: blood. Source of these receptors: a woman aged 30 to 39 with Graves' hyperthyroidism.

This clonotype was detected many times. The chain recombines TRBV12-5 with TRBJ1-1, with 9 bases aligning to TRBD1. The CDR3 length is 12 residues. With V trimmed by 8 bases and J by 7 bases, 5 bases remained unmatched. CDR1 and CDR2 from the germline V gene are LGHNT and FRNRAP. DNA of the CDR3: TGTGCTAGTAGGTGGACAGGGGATGAAGCTTTCTTT. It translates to CASRWTGDEAFF.

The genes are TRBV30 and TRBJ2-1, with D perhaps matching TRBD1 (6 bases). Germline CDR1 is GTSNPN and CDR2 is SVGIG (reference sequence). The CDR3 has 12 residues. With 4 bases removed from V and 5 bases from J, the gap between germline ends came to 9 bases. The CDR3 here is CAWIRTDNEQFF. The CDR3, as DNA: TGTGCCTGGATTCGGACAGACAATGAGCAGTTCTTC.

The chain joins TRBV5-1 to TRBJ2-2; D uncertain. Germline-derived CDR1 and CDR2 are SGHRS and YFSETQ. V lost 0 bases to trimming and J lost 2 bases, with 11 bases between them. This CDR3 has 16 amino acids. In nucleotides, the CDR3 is TGCGCCAGCAGCTTGGCCCCGGTGACAAACACCGGGGAGCTGTTTTTT. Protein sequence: CASSLAPVTNTGELFF.

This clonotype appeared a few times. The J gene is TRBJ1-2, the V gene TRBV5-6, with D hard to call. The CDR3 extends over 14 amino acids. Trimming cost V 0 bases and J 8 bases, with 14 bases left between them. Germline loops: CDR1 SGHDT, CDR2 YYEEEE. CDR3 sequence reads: CASSLDDRPGGYTF. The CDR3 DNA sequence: TGTGCCAGCAGCTTGGACGACCGCCCGGGGGGCTACACCTTC. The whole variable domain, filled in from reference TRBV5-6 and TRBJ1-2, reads DAGVTQSPTHLIKTRGQQVTLRCSPKSGHDTVSWYQQALGQGPQFIFQYYEEEERQRGNFPDRFSGHQFPNYSSELNVNALLLGDSALYLCASSLDDRPGGYTFGSGTRLTVV.

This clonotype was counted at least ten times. The CDR3 DNA sequence: TGTGCCAGCAGCGAAAGGGCGGGGGCCCAGCATTTT. This translates into CASSERAGAQHF. This chain links TRBV6-1 with TRBJ1-5; a possible D gene is TRBD1 (5 bases). From germline, CDR1 is MNHNS and CDR2 SASEGT. The CDR3 contains 12 residues. The V and J ends lost 6 bases and 11 bases respectively, with 14 bases between them.

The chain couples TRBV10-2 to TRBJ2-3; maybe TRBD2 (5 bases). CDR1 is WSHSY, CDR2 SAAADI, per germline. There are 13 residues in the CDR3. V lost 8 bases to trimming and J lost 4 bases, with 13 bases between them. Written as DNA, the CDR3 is TGCGCCAGCTTTGAGGACGGGGCAGATACGCAGTATTTT. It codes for CASFEDGADTQYF.

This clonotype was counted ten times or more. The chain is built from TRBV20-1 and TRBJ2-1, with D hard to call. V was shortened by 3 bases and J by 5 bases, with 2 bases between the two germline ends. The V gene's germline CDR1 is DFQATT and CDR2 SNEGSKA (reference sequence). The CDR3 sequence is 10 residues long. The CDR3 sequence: CSASNNEQFF. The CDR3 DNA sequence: TGCAGTGCTAGCAACAATGAGCAGTTCTTC.

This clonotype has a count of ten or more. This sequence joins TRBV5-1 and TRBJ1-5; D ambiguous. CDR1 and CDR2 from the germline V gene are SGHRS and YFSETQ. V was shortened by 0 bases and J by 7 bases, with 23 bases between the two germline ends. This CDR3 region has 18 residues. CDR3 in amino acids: CASSLDPLGSGSGQPQHF. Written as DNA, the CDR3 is TGCGCCAGCAGCTTGGATCCTTTGGGGAGTGGATCGGGCCAGCCCCAGCATTTT.

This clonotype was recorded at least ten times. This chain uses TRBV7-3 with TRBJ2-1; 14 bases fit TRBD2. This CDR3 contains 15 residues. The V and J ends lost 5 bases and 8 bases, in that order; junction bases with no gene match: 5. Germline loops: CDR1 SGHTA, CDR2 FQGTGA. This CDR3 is CASSMGLAGVDEQFF. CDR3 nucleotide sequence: TGTGCCAGCAGCATGGGACTAGCGGGAGTCGATGAGCAGTTCTTC.

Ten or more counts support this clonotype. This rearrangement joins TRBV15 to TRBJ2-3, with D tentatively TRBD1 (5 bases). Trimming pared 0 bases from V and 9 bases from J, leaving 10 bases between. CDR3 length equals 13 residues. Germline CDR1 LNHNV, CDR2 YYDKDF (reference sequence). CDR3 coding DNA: TGTGCCACCAGCAGAGATAACTCAGGGACGCAGTATTTT. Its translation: CATSRDNSGTQYF.

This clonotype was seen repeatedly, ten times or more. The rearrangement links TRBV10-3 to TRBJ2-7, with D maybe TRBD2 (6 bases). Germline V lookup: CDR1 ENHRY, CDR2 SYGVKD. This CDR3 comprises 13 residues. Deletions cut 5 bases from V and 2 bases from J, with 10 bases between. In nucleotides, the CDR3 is TGTGCCATCAGTCGGTCGGGAGCCTACGAGCAGTACTTC. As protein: CAISRSGAYEQYF.

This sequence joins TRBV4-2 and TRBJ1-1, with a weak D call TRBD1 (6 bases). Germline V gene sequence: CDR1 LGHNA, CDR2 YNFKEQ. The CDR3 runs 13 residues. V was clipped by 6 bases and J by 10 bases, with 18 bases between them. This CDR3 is CASRDQGFVGAFF. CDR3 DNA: TGTGCCAGCAGAGACCAGGGGTTTGTCGGAGCTTTCTTT.

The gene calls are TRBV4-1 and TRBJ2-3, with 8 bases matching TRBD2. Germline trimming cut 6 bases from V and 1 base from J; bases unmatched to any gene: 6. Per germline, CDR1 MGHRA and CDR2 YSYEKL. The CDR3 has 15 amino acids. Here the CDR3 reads CASRDSGSGTDTQYF. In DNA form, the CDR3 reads TGCGCCAGCAGGGACAGCGGGAGTGGCACAGATACGCAGTATTTT.

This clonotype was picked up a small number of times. The CDR3 loop is CASAAGGPSYNEQFF. DNA of the CDR3: TGTGCCAGTGCAGCGGGAGGGCCCTCCTACAATGAGCAGTTCTTC. The chain is built from TRBV27 and TRBJ2-1; 10 bases are shared with TRBD2. Germline loops: CDR1 MNHEY, CDR2 SMNVEV (reference sequence). V lost 9 bases, J lost 0 bases, and 5 bases stayed unmatched. This CDR3 contains 15 residues.

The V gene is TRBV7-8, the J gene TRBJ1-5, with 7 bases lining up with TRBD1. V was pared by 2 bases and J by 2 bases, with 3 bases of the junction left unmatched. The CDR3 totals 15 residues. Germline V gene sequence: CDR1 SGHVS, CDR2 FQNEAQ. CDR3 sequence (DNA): TGTGCCAGCAGCTTATCCCAGGGGGGCAATCAGCCCCAGCATTTT. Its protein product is CASSLSQGGNQPQHF.

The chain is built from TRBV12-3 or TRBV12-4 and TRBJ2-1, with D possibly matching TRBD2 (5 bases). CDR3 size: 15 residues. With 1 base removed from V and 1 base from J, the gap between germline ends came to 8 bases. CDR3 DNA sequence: TGTGCCAGCAGTTTAGAGCTAGCATCCTACAATGAGCAGTTCTTC. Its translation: CASSLELASYNEQFF.

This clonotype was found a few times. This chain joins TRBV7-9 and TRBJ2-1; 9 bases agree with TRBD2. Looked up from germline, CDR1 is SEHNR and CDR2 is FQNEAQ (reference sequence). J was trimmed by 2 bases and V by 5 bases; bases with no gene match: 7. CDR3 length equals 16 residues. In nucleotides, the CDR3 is TGTGCCAGCAGCAACGTAGCGGGAGTAACCTACAATGAGCAGTTCTTC. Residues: CASSNVAGVTYNEQFF. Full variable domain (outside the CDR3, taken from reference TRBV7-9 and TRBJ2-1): DTGVSQNPRHKITKRGQNVTFRCDPISEHNRLYWYRQTLGQGPEFLTYFQNEAQLEKSRLLSDRFSAERPKGSFSTLEIQRTEQGDSAMYLCASSNVAGVTYNEQFFGPGTRLTVL.

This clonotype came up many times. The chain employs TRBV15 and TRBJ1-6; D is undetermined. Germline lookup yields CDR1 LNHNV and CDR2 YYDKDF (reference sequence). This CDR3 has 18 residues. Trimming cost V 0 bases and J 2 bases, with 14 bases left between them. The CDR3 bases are TGTGCCACCAGCAGAGATTTGGCGGGATCGGCCTATAATTCACCCCTCCACTTT. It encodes CATSRDLAGSAYNSPLHF.

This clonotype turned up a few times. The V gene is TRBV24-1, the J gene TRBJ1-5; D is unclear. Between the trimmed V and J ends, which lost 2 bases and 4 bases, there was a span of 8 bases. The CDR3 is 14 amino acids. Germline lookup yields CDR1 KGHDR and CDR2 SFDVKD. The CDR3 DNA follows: TGTGCCACCAGTGATTACAGAGTGAATCAGCCCCAGCATTTT. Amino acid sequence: CATSDYRVNQPQHF.

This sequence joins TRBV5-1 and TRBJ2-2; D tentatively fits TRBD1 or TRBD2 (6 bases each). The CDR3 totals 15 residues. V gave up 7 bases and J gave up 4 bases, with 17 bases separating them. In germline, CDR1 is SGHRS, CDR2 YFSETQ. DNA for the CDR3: TGCGCCAGCCGCACGACGGGGGCGGTCACCGGGGAGCTGTTTTTT. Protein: CASRTTGAVTGELFF.

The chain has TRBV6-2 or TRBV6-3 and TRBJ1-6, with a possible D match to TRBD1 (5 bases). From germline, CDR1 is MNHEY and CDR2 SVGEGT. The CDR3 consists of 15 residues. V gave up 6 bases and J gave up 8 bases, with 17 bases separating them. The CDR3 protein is CASSKKEGADSPLHF. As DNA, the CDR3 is TGTGCCAGCAGCAAGAAGGAAGGGGCTGATTCACCCCTCCACTTT.